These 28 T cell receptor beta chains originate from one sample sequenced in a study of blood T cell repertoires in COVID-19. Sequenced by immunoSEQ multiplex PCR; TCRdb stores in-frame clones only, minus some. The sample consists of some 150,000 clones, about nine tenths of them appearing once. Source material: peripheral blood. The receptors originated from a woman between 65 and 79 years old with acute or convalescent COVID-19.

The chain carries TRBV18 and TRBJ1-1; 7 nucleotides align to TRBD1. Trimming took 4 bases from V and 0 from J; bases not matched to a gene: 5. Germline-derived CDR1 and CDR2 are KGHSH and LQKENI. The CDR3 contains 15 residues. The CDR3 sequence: CASSRDRVVNTEAFF. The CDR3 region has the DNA TGTGCCAGCTCACGAGACAGGGTAGTGAACACTGAAGCTTTCTTT.

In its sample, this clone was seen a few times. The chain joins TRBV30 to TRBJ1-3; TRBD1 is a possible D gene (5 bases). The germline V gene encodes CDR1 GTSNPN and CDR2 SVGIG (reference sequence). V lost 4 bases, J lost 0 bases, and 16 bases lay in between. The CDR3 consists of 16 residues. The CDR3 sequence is CAWNKGPSLSGNTIYF. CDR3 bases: TGTGCCTGGAATAAGGGGCCGTCCCTCTCTGGAAACACCATATATTTT.

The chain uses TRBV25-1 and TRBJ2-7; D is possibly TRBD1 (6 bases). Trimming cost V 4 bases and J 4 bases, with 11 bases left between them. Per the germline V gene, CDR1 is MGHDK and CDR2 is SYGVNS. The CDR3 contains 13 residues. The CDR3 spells CASSVLGTYEQYF. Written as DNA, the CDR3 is TGTGCCAGCAGTGTCCTAGGGACATACGAGCAGTACTTC.

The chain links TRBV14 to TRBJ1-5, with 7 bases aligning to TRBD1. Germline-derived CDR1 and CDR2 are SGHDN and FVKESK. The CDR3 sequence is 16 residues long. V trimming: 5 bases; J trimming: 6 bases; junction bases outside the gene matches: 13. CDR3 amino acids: CASSTPPGGIGQPQHF. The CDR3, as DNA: TGTGCCAGCAGCACGCCCCCAGGGGGAATTGGTCAGCCCCAGCATTTT.

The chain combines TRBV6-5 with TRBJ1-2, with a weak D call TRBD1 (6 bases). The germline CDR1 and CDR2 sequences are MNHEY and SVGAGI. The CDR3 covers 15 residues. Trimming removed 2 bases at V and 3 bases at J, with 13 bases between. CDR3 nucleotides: TGTGCCAGCAGTTACCGACAGGACCTTTACTATGGCTACACCTTC. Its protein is CASSYRQDLYYGYTF.

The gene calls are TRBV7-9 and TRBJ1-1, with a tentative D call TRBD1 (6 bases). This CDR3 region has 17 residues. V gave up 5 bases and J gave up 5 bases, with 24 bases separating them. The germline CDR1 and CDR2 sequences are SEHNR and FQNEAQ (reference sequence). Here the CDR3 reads CASSPWTDPVRGTEAFF. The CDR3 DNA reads TGTGCCAGCAGCCCGTGGACAGACCCTGTCCGAGGGACTGAAGCTTTCTTT. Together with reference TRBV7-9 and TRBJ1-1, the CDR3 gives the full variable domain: DTGVSQNPRHKITKRGQNVTFRCDPISEHNRLYWYRQTLGQGPEFLTYFQNEAQLEKSRLLSDRFSAERPKGSFSTLEIQRTEQGDSAMYLCASSPWTDPVRGTEAFFGQGTRLTVV.

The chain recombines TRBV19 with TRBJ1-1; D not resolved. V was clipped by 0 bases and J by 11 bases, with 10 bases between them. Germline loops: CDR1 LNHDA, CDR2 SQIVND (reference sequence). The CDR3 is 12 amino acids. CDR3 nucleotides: TGTGCCAGTAGTATAGAGGCAAACCCGGCTTTCTTT. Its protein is CASSIEANPAFF.

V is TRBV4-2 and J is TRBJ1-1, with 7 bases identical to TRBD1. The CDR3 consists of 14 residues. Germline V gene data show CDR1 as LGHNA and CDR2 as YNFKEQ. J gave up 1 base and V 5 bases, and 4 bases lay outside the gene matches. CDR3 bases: TGTGCCAGCAGCGTGGGACAGCCGAACACTGAAGCTTTCTTT. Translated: CASSVGQPNTEAFF.

CDR3: CASRLQGPPTIATNEKLFF. The CDR3 bases are TGTGCCAGTAGACTACAGGGGCCCCCGACGATTGCAACTAATGAAAAACTGTTTTTT. The V call is TRBV19, the J call TRBJ1-4, with TRBD1 matching 7 bases. Germline loops: CDR1 LNHDA, CDR2 SQIVND (reference sequence). V lost 6 bases to trimming and J lost 0 bases; unmatched junction nucleotides: 16. CDR3 length equals 19 residues.

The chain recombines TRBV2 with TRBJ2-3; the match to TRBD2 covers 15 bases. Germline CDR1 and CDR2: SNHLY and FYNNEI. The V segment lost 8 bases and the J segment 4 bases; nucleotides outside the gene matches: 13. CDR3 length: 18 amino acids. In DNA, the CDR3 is TGTGCCAGCCACCCGGGGACTAGCGGGGGGTACCCCCCAGATACGCAGTATTTT. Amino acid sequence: CASHPGTSGGYPPDTQYF.

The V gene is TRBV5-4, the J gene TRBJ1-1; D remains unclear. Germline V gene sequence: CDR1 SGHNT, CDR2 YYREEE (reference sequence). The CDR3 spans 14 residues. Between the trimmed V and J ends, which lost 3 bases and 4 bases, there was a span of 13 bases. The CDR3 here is CASSYPDYVTEAFF. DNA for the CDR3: TGTGCCAGCAGCTACCCAGATTACGTCACTGAAGCTTTCTTT.

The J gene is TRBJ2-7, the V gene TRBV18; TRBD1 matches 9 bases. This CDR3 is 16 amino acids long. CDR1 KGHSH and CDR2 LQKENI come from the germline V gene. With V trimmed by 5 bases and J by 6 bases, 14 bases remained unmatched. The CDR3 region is CASSEQEGQGVVEQYF. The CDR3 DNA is TGTGCCAGCTCAGAGCAGGAGGGACAGGGTGTGGTCGAGCAGTACTTC.

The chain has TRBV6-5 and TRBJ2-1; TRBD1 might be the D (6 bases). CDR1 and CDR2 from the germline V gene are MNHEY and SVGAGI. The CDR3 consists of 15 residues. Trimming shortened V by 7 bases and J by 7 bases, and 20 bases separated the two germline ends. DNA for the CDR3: TGTGCCAGCATGGGCAGTACAGGGTACGGTAATGAGCAGTTCTTC. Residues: CASMGSTGYGNEQFF.

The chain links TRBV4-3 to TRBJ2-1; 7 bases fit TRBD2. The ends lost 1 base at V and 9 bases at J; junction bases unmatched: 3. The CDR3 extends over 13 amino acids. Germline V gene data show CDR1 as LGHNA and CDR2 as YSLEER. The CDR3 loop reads CASSQARLAEQFF. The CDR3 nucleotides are TGCGCCAGCAGCCAAGCGCGACTAGCTGAGCAGTTCTTC.

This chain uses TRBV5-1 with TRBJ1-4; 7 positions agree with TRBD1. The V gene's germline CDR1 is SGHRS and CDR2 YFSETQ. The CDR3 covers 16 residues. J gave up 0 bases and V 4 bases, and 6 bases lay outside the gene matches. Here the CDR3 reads CASSRTGLSTNEKLFF. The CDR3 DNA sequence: TGCGCCAGCAGCAGGACAGGACTATCAACTAATGAAAAACTGTTTTTT. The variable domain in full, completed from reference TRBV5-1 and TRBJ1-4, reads KAGVTQTPRYLIKTRGQQVTLSCSPISGHRSVSWYQQTPGQGLQFLFEYFSETQRNKGNFPGRFSGRQFSNSRSEMNVSTLELGDSALYLCASSRTGLSTNEKLFFGSGTQLSVL.

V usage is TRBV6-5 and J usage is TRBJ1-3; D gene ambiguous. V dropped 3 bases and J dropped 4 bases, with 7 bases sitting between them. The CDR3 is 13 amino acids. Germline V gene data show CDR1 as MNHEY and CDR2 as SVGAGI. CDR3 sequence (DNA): TGTGCCAGCAGTTATGAGTTCGGAAACACCATATATTTT. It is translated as CASSYEFGNTIYF.

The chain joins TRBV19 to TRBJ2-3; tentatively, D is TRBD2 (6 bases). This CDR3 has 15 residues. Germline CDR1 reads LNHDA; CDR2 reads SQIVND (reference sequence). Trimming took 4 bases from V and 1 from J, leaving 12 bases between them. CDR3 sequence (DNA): TGTGCCAGTAGTAGGGGGACTCCCGGCACAGATACGCAGTATTTT. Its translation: CASSRGTPGTDTQYF.

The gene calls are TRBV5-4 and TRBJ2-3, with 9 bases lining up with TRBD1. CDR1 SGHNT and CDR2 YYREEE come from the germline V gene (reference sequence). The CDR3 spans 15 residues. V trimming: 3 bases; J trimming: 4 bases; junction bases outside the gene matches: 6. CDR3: CASSSRTGGADTQYF. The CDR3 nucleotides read TGTGCCAGCAGCTCAAGAACAGGGGGCGCAGATACGCAGTATTTT.

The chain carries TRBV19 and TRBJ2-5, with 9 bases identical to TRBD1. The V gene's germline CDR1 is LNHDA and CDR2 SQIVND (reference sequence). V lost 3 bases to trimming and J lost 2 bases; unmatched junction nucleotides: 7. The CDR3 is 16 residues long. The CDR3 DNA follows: TGTGCCAGTAGTATTCCCCGCGACAGGGGGCAAGAGACCCAGTACTTC. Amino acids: CASSIPRDRGQETQYF. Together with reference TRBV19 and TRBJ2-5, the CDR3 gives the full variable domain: DGGITQSPKYLFRKEGQNVTLSCEQNLNHDAMYWYRQDPGQGLRLIYYSQIVNDFQKGDIAEGYSVSREKKESFPLTVTSAQKNPTAFYLCASSIPRDRGQETQYFGPGTRLLVL.

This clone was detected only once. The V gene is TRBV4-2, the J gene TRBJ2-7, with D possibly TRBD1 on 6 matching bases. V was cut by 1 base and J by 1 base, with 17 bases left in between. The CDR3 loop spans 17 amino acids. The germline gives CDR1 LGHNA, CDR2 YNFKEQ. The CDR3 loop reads CASSQVFIGTPSYEQYF. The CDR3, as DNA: TGTGCCAGCAGCCAAGTCTTCATCGGGACACCTTCCTACGAGCAGTACTTC.

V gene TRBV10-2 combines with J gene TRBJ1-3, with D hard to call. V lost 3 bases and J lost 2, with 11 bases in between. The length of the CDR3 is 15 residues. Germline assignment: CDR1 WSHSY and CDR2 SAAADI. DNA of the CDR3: TGCGCCAGCAGTGACCGTTATGTAGCTGGAAACACCATATATTTT. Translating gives CASSDRYVAGNTIYF.

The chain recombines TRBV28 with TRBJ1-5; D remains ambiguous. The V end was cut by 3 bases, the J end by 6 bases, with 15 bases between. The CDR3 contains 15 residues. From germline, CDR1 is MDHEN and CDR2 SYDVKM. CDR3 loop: CASSLPFSSGQPQHF. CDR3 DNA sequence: TGTGCCAGCAGTTTGCCTTTTAGTTCAGGTCAGCCCCAGCATTTT.

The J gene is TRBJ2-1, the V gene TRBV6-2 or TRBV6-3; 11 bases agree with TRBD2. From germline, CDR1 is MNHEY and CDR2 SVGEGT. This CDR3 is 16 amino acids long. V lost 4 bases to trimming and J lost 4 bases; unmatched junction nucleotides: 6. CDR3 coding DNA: TGTGCCAGCAGTTGGGCTAGCGGGGGGTTGTACAATGAGCAGTTCTTC. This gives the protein CASSWASGGLYNEQFF.

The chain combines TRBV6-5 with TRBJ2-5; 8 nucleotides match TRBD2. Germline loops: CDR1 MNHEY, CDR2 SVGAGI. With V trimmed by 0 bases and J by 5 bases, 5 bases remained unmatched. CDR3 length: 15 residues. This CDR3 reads CASSYSGLAQETQYF. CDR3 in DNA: TGTGCCAGCAGTTACTCCGGACTAGCACAGGAGACCCAGTACTTC.

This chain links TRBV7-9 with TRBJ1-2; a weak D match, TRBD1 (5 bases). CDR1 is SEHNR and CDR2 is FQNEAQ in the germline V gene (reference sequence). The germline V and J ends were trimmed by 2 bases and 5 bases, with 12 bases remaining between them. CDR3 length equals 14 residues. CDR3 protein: CASSLKGAGYGYTF. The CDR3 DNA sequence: TGTGCCAGCAGCTTAAAAGGGGCTGGGTATGGCTACACCTTC.

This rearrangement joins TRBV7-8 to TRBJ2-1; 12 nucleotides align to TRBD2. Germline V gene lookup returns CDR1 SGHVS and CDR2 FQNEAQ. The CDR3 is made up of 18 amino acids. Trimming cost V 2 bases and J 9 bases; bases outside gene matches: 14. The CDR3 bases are TGTGCCAGCAGCTTATATGGTGTGCTAGCGGGGGGGCCTGGTGAGCAGTTCTTC. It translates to CASSLYGVLAGGPGEQFF.

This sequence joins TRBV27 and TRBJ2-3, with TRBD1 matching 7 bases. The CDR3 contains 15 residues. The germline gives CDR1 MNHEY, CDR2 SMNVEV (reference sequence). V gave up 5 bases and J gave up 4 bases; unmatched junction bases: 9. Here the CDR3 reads CASSHDRVRPDTQYF. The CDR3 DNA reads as TGTGCCAGCAGTCACGACAGGGTCCGCCCAGATACGCAGTATTTT.

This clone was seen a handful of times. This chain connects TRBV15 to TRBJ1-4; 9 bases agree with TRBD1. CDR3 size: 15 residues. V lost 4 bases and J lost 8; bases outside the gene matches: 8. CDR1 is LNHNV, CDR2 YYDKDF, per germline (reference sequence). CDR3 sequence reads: CATSKEQGAKEKLFF. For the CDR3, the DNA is TGTGCCACCAGCAAAGAACAGGGGGCCAAGGAAAAACTGTTTTTT.